These T cell receptor beta chains were read from a single sample in a study of brain T cells in children with intractable seizures. Measured with immunoSEQ multiplex PCR; TCRdb has only the in-frame clones, and not every one. The repertoire has 55,000 to 80,000 clones, roughly 95% of them found once; the top ten carry 0.35% to 0.4%. The sample in question was peripheral blood, obtained at surgery. Receptors were obtained from a boy in the first two years of life with focal cortical dysplasia and intractable seizures. Both conserved end residues are trimmed from each CDR3. Each record gives: CDR3 protein, V gene, J gene.

ASSLAIGSYDQDTQY,TRBV7-2,TRBJ2-3
ASSRGTGLGGNQPQH,TRBV19,TRBJ1-5
AITMDRGTEAF,TRBV10-3,TRBJ1-1
ASSLEGAYYTEAF,TRBV11-2,TRBJ1-1
ASSQEGDFDEQF,TRBV4-1,TRBJ2-1
ASSLSGGGWYNEQF,TRBV27,TRBJ2-1
ASSTETVYGYT,TRBV19,TRBJ1-2
ASSRGDGPQY,TRBV6-5,TRBJ2-3
ASSVTGGSYNEQF,TRBV13,TRBJ2-1
ASSESGAGGNNEQF,TRBV10-1,TRBJ2-1
ASGLTKYEQY,TRBV12-5,TRBJ2-7
ASSVAITGPKNIQY,TRBV9,TRBJ2-4
ASSLAGNQPQH,TRBV5-6,TRBJ1-5
ASSLVPVVGQSADSDTQY,TRBV13,TRBJ2-3
ATSRDPGTGTYEQY,TRBV15,TRBJ2-7
ASSRGGGRPKAKSN,TRBV7-2,TRBJ2-5
ASSTYTSGKAKNIQY,TRBV5-6,TRBJ2-4
ASSYSTSQNYEQY,TRBV6-6,TRBJ2-7
SARQVNEQF,TRBV20-1,TRBJ2-1
ASSEPFDRARGYT,TRBV6-1,TRBJ1-2
ASSLAAESSGNTIY,TRBV5-1,TRBJ1-3
ASSQGTGSYNEQF,TRBV4-3,TRBJ2-1
ASSIRGRDSPLH,TRBV7-2,TRBJ1-6
ASSRTGPDTQY,TRBV6-5,TRBJ2-3
ASSPVAGEGTDTQY,TRBV18,TRBJ2-3
ASSDSNQPQH,TRBV6-1,TRBJ1-5
ASSLGGSLYEQY,TRBV7-2,TRBJ2-7
ASSNPGQTYEQY,TRBV19,TRBJ2-7
ASSQDLAASYEQY,TRBV3-1/TRBV3-2,TRBJ2-7
ASTKLRDTQY,TRBV12-3/TRBV12-4,TRBJ2-3
ASSLDGGSEQF,TRBV7-7,TRBJ2-1
ASSHFSRGDEQF,TRBV4-1,TRBJ2-1
ASSQKGEVWF,TRBV4-2,TRBJ2-1
ASSLEGLRGDIQY,TRBV5-5,TRBJ2-4
ASSLGNYGYT,TRBV5-6,TRBJ1-2
ASSFETSGGATDTQY,TRBV7-2,TRBJ2-3
ASSKVAGTVSSYEQY,TRBV21-1,TRBJ2-7
ASGLVRHKTSGRSRYNEQF,TRBV12-5,TRBJ2-1
ASSLAGGAWETQY,TRBV7-6,TRBJ2-5
ASSVAGTNYGYT,TRBV9,TRBJ1-2
ASSPIGTGEGYGYT,TRBV4-1,TRBJ1-2
ASSLDTVPSWRETQY,TRBV11-3,TRBJ2-5
ASTQTPTGELF,TRBV12-3/TRBV12-4,TRBJ2-2
ASSADRGGQPQH,TRBV3-1/TRBV3-2,TRBJ1-5
ASSLGLAGDTQY,TRBV4-2,TRBJ2-3
ASNKNTEAF,TRBV6-5,TRBJ1-1
ASSQHPQRRGANGTDTQY,TRBV4-1,TRBJ2-3
ASSLGTYEQY,TRBV7-8,TRBJ2-7
ASSYREETQY,TRBV6-2/TRBV6-3,TRBJ2-5
ASSLGLAGAGELF,TRBV13,TRBJ2-2
ASSSGTSGRVDEQF,TRBV5-1,TRBJ2-1
AIRGGTGATGELF,TRBV10-3,TRBJ2-2
ASSSLAGLAKNIQY,TRBV28,TRBJ2-4
ASRQGPTDTQY,TRBV7-9,TRBJ2-3